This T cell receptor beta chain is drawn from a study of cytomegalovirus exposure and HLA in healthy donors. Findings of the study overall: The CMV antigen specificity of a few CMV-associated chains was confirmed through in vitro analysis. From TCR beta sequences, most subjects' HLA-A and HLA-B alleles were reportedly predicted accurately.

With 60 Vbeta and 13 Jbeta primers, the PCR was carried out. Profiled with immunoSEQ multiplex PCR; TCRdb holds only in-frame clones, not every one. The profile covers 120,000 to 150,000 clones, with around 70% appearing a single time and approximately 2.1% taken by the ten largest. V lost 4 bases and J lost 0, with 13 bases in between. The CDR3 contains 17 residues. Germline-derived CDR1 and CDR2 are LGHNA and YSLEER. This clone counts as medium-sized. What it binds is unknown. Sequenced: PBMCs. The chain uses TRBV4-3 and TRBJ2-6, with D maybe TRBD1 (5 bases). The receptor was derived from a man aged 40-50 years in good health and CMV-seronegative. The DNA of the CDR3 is TGCGCCAGCAGCCCCGTAGGGGAAAACTCTGGGGCCAACGTCCTGACTTTC. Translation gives CASSPVGENSGANVLTF.